Below are 30 T cell receptor beta chains sequenced from a single sample in a study of T cells in localized non-small cell lung cancer. Sequencing used immunoSEQ multiplex PCR; TCRdb keeps in-frame clones, though not all of them. The data hold roughly 40,000 clones, with approximately 81% observed a single time. Source: peripheral blood mononuclear cells, taken before any cancer treatment. The receptor source for this set is an older male donor with stage II lung adenocarcinoma.

In its sample, this clone was seen a few times. CDR3 coding DNA: TGTGCCAGTCCTAGCGGGAGAGGTGAGCAGTTCTTC. Translating it yields CASPSGRGEQFF. The V call is TRBV19, the J call TRBJ2-1; 10 bases align to TRBD2. J was trimmed by 9 bases and V by 8 bases; bases with no gene match: 4. Germline V lookup: CDR1 LNHDA, CDR2 SQIVND (reference sequence). The CDR3 has 12 amino acids.

The rearrangement uses TRBV5-1 and TRBJ2-2; 10 nucleotides line up with TRBD2. The CDR3 totals 14 residues. In germline, CDR1 is SGHRS, CDR2 YFSETQ. V lost 7 bases, J lost 4 bases, and 4 bases stayed unmatched. The CDR3 loop reads CASRLAGVTGELFF. The CDR3 DNA follows: TGCGCCAGCCGGCTAGCGGGAGTCACCGGGGAGCTGTTTTTT.

The CDR3 spells CASSEASSWNTGELFF. Written as DNA, the CDR3 is TGTGCCAGCAGTGAAGCGAGTTCGTGGAACACCGGGGAGCTGTTTTTT. The chain recombines TRBV2 with TRBJ2-2; D remains unclear. V lost 0 bases and J 1 base, leaving 9 bases between the germline ends. CDR1 is SNHLY, CDR2 FYNNEI, per germline. The CDR3 is 16 residues long.

V gene TRBV9 combines with J gene TRBJ2-7, with 8 bases matching TRBD2. J gave up 7 bases and V 0 bases, and 6 bases lay outside the gene matches. The CDR3 covers 14 residues. CDR1 is SGDLS, CDR2 YYNGEE, per germline. The CDR3 sequence is CASSVAGLAGEQYF. The CDR3 region has the DNA TGTGCCAGCAGCGTAGCCGGACTAGCTGGGGAGCAGTACTTC. The whole variable domain, remainder taken from reference TRBV9 and TRBJ2-7, is DSGVTQTPKHLITATGQRVTLRCSPRSGDLSVYWYQQSLDQGLQFLIQYYNGEERAKGNILERFSAQQFPDLHSELNLSSLELGDSALYFCASSVAGLAGEQYFGPGTRLTVT.

The chain couples TRBV7-8 to TRBJ1-5; no definite D call. Germline CDR1 SGHVS, CDR2 FQNEAQ. This CDR3 has 12 amino acids. Trimming left V 4 bases short and J 5 bases short, with 6 bases between. The CDR3 DNA follows: TGTGCCAGCAGCTCCCCTTATCAGCCCCAGCATTTT. Translation gives CASSSPYQPQHF.

The gene calls are TRBV19 and TRBJ2-7; 8 bases align to TRBD1. There are 14 residues in the CDR3. With V trimmed by 3 bases and J by 2 bases, 3 bases remained unmatched. Germline-derived CDR1 and CDR2 are LNHDA and SQIVND (reference sequence). The CDR3 nucleotides read TGTGCCAGTAGTATTTCAGGGGGCCCCTACGAGCAGTACTTC. It specifies CASSISGGPYEQYF.

The V call is TRBV6-4, the J call TRBJ2-2, with 7 positions matching TRBD1. Germline CDR1 is MRHNA and CDR2 is SNTAGT. V was clipped by 4 bases and J by 6 bases; unmatched bases: 11. The CDR3 totals 16 residues. CDR3 residues: CASSAMTGLLAGELFF. In nucleotides, the CDR3 is TGTGCCAGCAGTGCCATGACAGGGTTATTGGCCGGGGAGCTGTTTTTT.

The genes are TRBV20-1 and TRBJ2-5; D uncertain. V shed 0 bases and J shed 4 bases, with 3 bases lying between them. The germline gives CDR1 DFQATT, CDR2 SNEGSKA (reference sequence). The length of the CDR3 is 11 residues. Here the CDR3 DNA reads TGCAGTGCTAGAGATCTAGAGACCCAGTACTTC. Protein sequence: CSARDLETQYF.

This clone has just one count. The chain links TRBV2 to TRBJ1-5; possibly TRBD1 for D (5 bases). Trimming stripped 6 bases from V and 7 bases from J, with 16 bases between. The germline CDR1 and CDR2 sequences are SNHLY and FYNNEI. The CDR3 has 14 amino acids. The CDR3, as DNA: TGTGCCAGCAGCACAACAGGCGATCGACAGCCCCAGCATTTT. Its protein is CASSTTGDRQPQHF.

This rearrangement joins TRBV19 to TRBJ2-2, with D perhaps TRBD1 or TRBD2 (5 bases each). From germline, CDR1 is LNHDA and CDR2 SQIVND (reference sequence). CDR3 length: 15 residues. The V and J ends lost 5 bases and 6 bases respectively, with 16 bases between them. CDR3 region: CASSFRDDISGELFF. CDR3 nucleotides: TGTGCCAGTAGTTTTCGGGACGATATCTCCGGGGAGCTGTTTTTT. Variable domain in full (rest from reference TRBV19 and TRBJ2-2): DGGITQSPKYLFRKEGQNVTLSCEQNLNHDAMYWYRQDPGQGLRLIYYSQIVNDFQKGDIAEGYSVSREKKESFPLTVTSAQKNPTAFYLCASSFRDDISGELFFGEGSRLTVL.

V gene TRBV19 combines with J gene TRBJ1-2; D is possibly TRBD1 (6 bases). This CDR3 has 13 residues. Per the germline V gene, CDR1 is LNHDA and CDR2 is SQIVND (reference sequence). V lost 3 bases, J lost 8 bases, and 13 bases lay in between. CDR3 amino acids: CASSIVHRDGYTF. The CDR3 DNA follows: TGTGCCAGTAGTATCGTACACAGGGACGGCTACACCTTC.

This clone was observed a handful of times. The chain combines TRBV2 with TRBJ1-1; maybe TRBD1 (5 bases). The V gene lost 8 bases and the J gene lost 11 bases, with 15 bases spanning the gap. This CDR3 has 11 residues. The germline V gene encodes CDR1 SNHLY and CDR2 FYNNEI. CDR3 nucleotides: TGTGCCAGCCGTGGGGACGGGTCTGCTTTCTTT. This sequence encodes CASRGDGSAFF.

This clone was counted between two and nine times. As the CDR3 is not closed by the conserved phenylalanine or tryptophan, this likely results from a read error. The DNA is omitted, as the CDR3 cannot be located on it reliably, and the CDR3 follows TCRdb's listing. This rearrangement joins TRBV15 to TRBJ1-1. The CDR3 contains 13 residues when both ends are counted. Germline CDR1 is LNHNV and CDR2 is YYDKDF (reference sequence). The CDR3 is CATSREPLRPRRG.

The J gene is TRBJ2-1, the V gene TRBV19; 16 bases agree with TRBD2. Germline loops: CDR1 LNHDA, CDR2 SQIVND (reference sequence). Trimming cost V 4 bases and J 8 bases; bases outside gene matches: 11. The CDR3 is 18 amino acids. The CDR3 nucleotides read TGTGCCAGTAGTACGCGGGCGGGGACTAGCGGGAGGGCCCATGAGCAGTTCTTC. Translating gives CASSTRAGTSGRAHEQFF. Complete variable domain (other parts from reference TRBV19 and TRBJ2-1): DGGITQSPKYLFRKEGQNVTLSCEQNLNHDAMYWYRQDPGQGLRLIYYSQIVNDFQKGDIAEGYSVSREKKESFPLTVTSAQKNPTAFYLCASSTRAGTSGRAHEQFFGPGTRLTVL.

The J gene is TRBJ2-2, the V gene TRBV9; D gene ambiguous. Trimming stripped 0 bases from V and 2 bases from J, with 5 bases between. CDR3 size: 14 residues. Germline lookup yields CDR1 SGDLS and CDR2 YYNGEE. The CDR3 loop is CASSVAANTGELFF. CDR3 sequence (DNA): TGTGCCAGCAGCGTAGCGGCAAACACCGGGGAGCTGTTTTTT.

The chain combines TRBV19 with TRBJ1-4; 7 positions agree with TRBD1. The CDR3 consists of 14 residues. V shed 2 bases and J 3 bases; nucleotides not matched to a gene: 0. Germline CDR1 and CDR2: LNHDA and SQIVND (reference sequence). In DNA form, the CDR3 reads TGTGCCAGTAGTATACAGGGGGCTAATGAAAAACTGTTTTTT. Translation: CASSIQGANEKLFF. The variable domain in full, completed from reference TRBV19 and TRBJ1-4, reads DGGITQSPKYLFRKEGQNVTLSCEQNLNHDAMYWYRQDPGQGLRLIYYSQIVNDFQKGDIAEGYSVSREKKESFPLTVTSAQKNPTAFYLCASSIQGANEKLFFGSGTQLSVL.

The rearrangement links TRBV6-1 to TRBJ2-7; TRBD1 matches at 10 bases. The V segment lost 8 bases and the J segment 3 bases; nucleotides outside the gene matches: 4. The CDR3 sequence is 13 residues long. Germline lookup yields CDR1 MNHNS and CDR2 SASEGT. DNA for the CDR3: TGTGCCAGCCTGGGACAGGGGTTCTACGAGCAGTACTTC. Translating it yields CASLGQGFYEQYF.

This clone came up once. The chain carries TRBV10-1 and TRBJ2-7; the match to TRBD2 covers 13 bases. CDR3 size: 17 residues. From germline, CDR1 is WNHNN and CDR2 SYGVQD (reference sequence). With 4 bases clipped from V and 4 bases from J, the junction kept 10 bases outside the gene matches. CDR3 DNA: TGCGCCAGCAGTGTTGGACTAGCGGGAGACTGTAGGTACGAGCAGTACTTC. The encoded protein is CASSVGLAGDCRYEQYF.

This chain connects TRBV28 to TRBJ2-3; D not certain. V was shortened by 3 bases and J by 1 base, with 5 bases between the two germline ends. Germline V gene lookup returns CDR1 MDHEN and CDR2 SYDVKM. The CDR3 is 13 residues long. CDR3: CASSFFGTDTQYF. DNA of the CDR3: TGTGCCAGCAGTTTCTTTGGCACAGATACGCAGTATTTT.

This clone has a single count. The genes are TRBV30 and TRBJ2-7; D is possibly TRBD2 (5 bases). Germline V gene lookup returns CDR1 GTSNPN and CDR2 SVGIG (reference sequence). The V end lost 7 bases, the J end lost 3 bases, and 19 bases lay between the germline ends. The CDR3 is 14 amino acids. Here the CDR3 DNA reads TGTGCCTACTTGGAAACGGGGATGTTCTACGAGCAGTACTTC. Residues: CAYLETGMFYEQYF.

The CDR3, as DNA: TGTGCCAGCAGTCCCCCGTCCCCGGGGGGGAATGAGCAGTTCTTC. It encodes CASSPPSPGGNEQFF. The chain joins TRBV7-9 to TRBJ2-1; 8 bases are a match to TRBD2. This CDR3 region has 15 residues. Germline V gives CDR1 SEHNR, CDR2 FQNEAQ (reference sequence). The ends lost 6 bases at V and 7 bases at J; junction bases unmatched: 11.

The count of this clone is one. The chain combines TRBV6-1 with TRBJ2-7; TRBD1 matches at 10 bases. V lost 5 bases, J lost 12 bases, and 10 bases stayed unmatched. Germline CDR1 and CDR2: MNHNS and SASEGT. The CDR3 consists of 13 residues. CDR3 amino acids: CASSLRDRGYRYF. CDR3 nucleotide sequence: TGTGCCAGCAGTCTCCGGGACAGGGGATATCGGTACTTC.

This clone was picked up a small number of times. J is TRBJ1-4 and V is TRBV4-2, with D perhaps matching TRBD1 (5 bases). Trimming pared 1 base from V and 5 bases from J, leaving 8 bases between. Germline CDR1 and CDR2: LGHNA and YNFKEQ. The CDR3 is 14 amino acids. CDR3 bases: TGTGCCAGCAGCCAAGGCGACAGCAATGAAAAACTGTTTTTT. It yields the protein CASSQGDSNEKLFF.

This chain uses TRBV28 with TRBJ2-7; D is undetermined. Germline CDR1 reads MDHEN; CDR2 reads SYDVKM. The length of the CDR3 is 14 residues. Trimming left V 6 bases short and J 1 base short, with 13 bases between. This CDR3 is CASRVLSLSYEQYF. In DNA form, the CDR3 reads TGTGCCAGCAGAGTCTTATCGTTATCCTACGAGCAGTACTTC.

The V and J genes are TRBV14 and TRBJ2-1; TRBD2 might be the D (6 bases). From germline, CDR1 is SGHDN and CDR2 FVKESK. CDR3 length: 14 amino acids. V was cut by 1 base and J by 7 bases, with 11 bases left in between. CDR3 DNA: TGTGCCAGCAGCCAAGCCCGTCTAGCGAATGAGCAGTTCTTC. Its translation is CASSQARLANEQFF.

This sequence joins TRBV7-2 and TRBJ1-4, with no clear D. Germline CDR1 reads SGHTA; CDR2 reads FQGNSA. The CDR3 has 15 residues. V was cut by 3 bases and J by 0 bases, with 8 bases left in between. The CDR3 sequence: CASSFLGTTNEKLFF. CDR3 coding DNA: TGTGCCAGCAGCTTTTTAGGAACAACTAATGAAAAACTGTTTTTT.

The chain links TRBV6-6 to TRBJ2-5; D gene uncertain. The V end was cut by 6 bases, the J end by 3 bases, with 11 bases between. Germline lookup yields CDR1 MNHNY and CDR2 SVGAGI (reference sequence). CDR3 length equals 13 residues. Here the CDR3 DNA reads TGTGCCAGCAGGTCAGGATCTGAAGAGACCCAGTACTTC. Its translation: CASRSGSEETQYF.

This clone has only one observation. The V and J genes are TRBV28 and TRBJ1-2; a weak D match, TRBD1 (5 bases). Germline V lookup: CDR1 MDHEN, CDR2 SYDVKM. This CDR3 region has 14 residues. V lost 4 bases and J 3 bases, leaving 12 bases between the germline ends. The CDR3 bases are TGTGCCAGCAGTTCTCCAGGGCTAGACTATGGCTACACCTTC. The encoded protein is CASSSPGLDYGYTF.

The chain couples TRBV19 to TRBJ1-3; 7 nucleotides line up with TRBD1. The V and J ends lost 6 bases and 2 bases, in that order; junction bases with no gene match: 4. The CDR3 runs 14 residues. The germline V gene encodes CDR1 LNHDA and CDR2 SQIVND (reference sequence). CDR3 loop: CASRVGTAGNTIYF. CDR3 bases: TGTGCCAGTAGAGTCGGGACAGCTGGAAACACCATATATTTT.

The genes are TRBV6-5 and TRBJ2-5; no clear D gene. This CDR3 is 14 amino acids long. The germline gives CDR1 MNHEY, CDR2 SVGAGI. With 7 bases removed from V and 0 bases from J, the gap between germline ends came to 12 bases. This CDR3 is CASTPGMYQETQYF. In DNA, the CDR3 is TGTGCCAGCACACCCGGAATGTACCAAGAGACCCAGTACTTC.